This TCR beta chain was recorded in a study of beta chain features in type 1 diabetes. General study results and limits: For Type 1 diabetes patients, all four CD4+ subsets carried TCRB CDR3s that were moderately but significantly shorter.

This CDR3 region has 13 residues. V dropped 6 bases and J dropped 7 bases, with 13 bases sitting between them. CDR1 is MNHEY, CDR2 SVGAGI, per germline. The authors obtained over 98% purity in all sorted populations. Every isolated RNA sample was fully reverse transcribed, so sequencing captured expressed TCRB transcripts. Only in-frame clones appear in the TCRdb table, and some are missing; sequencing was by immunoSEQ multiplex PCR. The data show under 500,000 clones, roughly 30% seen once. Notes on this clone: Its antigen is still unknown.

The receptor's source is a man aged 18 to 30 in good health. The rearrangement uses TRBV6-5 and TRBJ2-1; perhaps TRBD2 as D (6 bases). Input material: naive CD4+ T cells from blood. CDR3 protein: CASSLGRGNEQFF. The CDR3 nucleotides read TGTGCCAGCAGCCTCGGGAGAGGGAATGAGCAGTTCTTC.